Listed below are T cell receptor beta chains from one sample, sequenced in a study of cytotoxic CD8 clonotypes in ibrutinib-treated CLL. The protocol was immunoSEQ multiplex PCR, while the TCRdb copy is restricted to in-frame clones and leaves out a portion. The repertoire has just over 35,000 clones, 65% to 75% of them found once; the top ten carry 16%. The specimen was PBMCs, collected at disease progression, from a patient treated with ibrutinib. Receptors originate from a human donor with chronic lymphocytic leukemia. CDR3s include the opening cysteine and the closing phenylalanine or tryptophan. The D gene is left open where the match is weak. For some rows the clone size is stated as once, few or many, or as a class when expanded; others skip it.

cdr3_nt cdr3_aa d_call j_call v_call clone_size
TGTGCCAGCAGCCGAAGAGCCGGGACCGGCGGCTACACCTTC CASSRRAGTGGYTF - TRBJ1-2 TRBV27 -
TGTGCCAGCAGCTTGGGGCGGGGGAGACTAGTACAAGAGACCCAGTACTTC CASSLGRGRLVQETQYF TRBD2 TRBJ2-5 TRBV5-6 -
TGTGCCAGTTCCGCCCAAAATAGCAATCAGCCCCAGCATTTT CASSAQNSNQPQHF - TRBJ1-5 TRBV10-3 -
TGTGCCAGCAGTGAAGATGGGATCCCAGATACGCAGTATTTT CASSEDGIPDTQYF - TRBJ2-3 TRBV2 -
TGTGCCAGCAGTTTGGGCTCAACGAACACCGGGGAGCTGTTTTTT CASSLGSTNTGELFF - TRBJ2-2 TRBV6-5 -
TGTGCCAGCAGCGTAAGTTCAGGGGAGACTGAAGCTTTCTTT CASSVSSGETEAFF - TRBJ1-1 TRBV9 -
TGCGCCAGCAGCTGGGGGACAATGAGCTCCTACGAGCAGTACTTC CASSWGTMSSYEQYF - TRBJ2-7 TRBV5-1 -
TGTGCCAGCAGCTTACAGGGGGCGGGCCCCAGGGGCTACACCTTC CASSLQGAGPRGYTF TRBD1 TRBJ1-2 TRBV7-9 -
TGTGCCAGTACCGGGAAACAGAACCAAGAGACCCAGTACTTC CASTGKQNQETQYF - TRBJ2-5 TRBV19 few
TGTGCCAGCAGTTCTTCCGGGACCTCCAACGGCTACACCTTC CASSSSGTSNGYTF - TRBJ1-2 TRBV6-1 -
TGTGCCAGCAGCCGACGACAGGGGCACCAGCCCCAGCATTTT CASSRRQGHQPQHF TRBD1 TRBJ1-5 TRBV5-8 few
TGTGCCATCAGTGACCTCGTGGCGGACAGGGGGTTGTCCGGGGAGCTGTTTTTT CAISDLVADRGLSGELFF TRBD1 TRBJ2-2 TRBV10-3 -
TGTGCCAGCAGTTACTCGATAGGGGGGAACTATGGCTACACCTTC CASSYSIGGNYGYTF - TRBJ1-2 TRBV6-6 -
TGTGCCAGCAGGACAGGGACTAGCGGGGGGGTGGATACGCAGTATTTT CASRTGTSGGVDTQYF TRBD2 TRBJ2-3 TRBV2 -
TGCGCCACCCTGAGAGGGGGCCATCCTAATGAAAAACTGTTTTTT CATLRGGHPNEKLFF TRBD1 TRBJ1-4 TRBV10-2 -
TGTGCCAGCAGCTTGATGGGACTAGCGGGGGGGGAGACCCAGTACTTC CASSLMGLAGGETQYF TRBD2 TRBJ2-5 TRBV5-4 -
TGTGCCAGCAGTGAAGGGGGGCAGTCCAATCAGCCCCAGCATTTT CASSEGGQSNQPQHF - TRBJ1-5 TRBV2 large
TGTGCCAGCAGCTATCGACACGAGAGGGCAGGCGAGCAGTACTTC CASSYRHERAGEQYF - TRBJ2-7 TRBV5-6 -
TGCGCCAGCAGCCCCCTTCAGGCGACAGTGGGCGACAATGAGCAGTTCTTC CASSPLQATVGDNEQFF - TRBJ2-1 TRBV5-1 -
TGTGCCAGCAGTTCCGACAGGGGGTCAGGGCAGTACTTC CASSSDRGSGQYF TRBD1 TRBJ2-7 TRBV2 -
TGTGCCAGCAGCGCAGGCAGGACAGGGGGAGGCACAGATACGCAGTATTTT CASSAGRTGGGTDTQYF TRBD1 TRBJ2-3 TRBV9 -
TGTGCCAGCAGCTTGGGTCCGAACACCGGGGAGCTGTTTTTT CASSLGPNTGELFF - TRBJ2-2 TRBV5-4 many
TGTGCCACCTCGGGCGGGCGGATCGGGACCGGGGAGCTGTTTTTT CATSGGRIGTGELFF - TRBJ2-2 TRBV19 -
TGCGCCAGCAGTGAGTCGGGGTCGAGGGGACACTTC CASSESGSRGHF - TRBJ2-7 TRBV10-2 -
TGTGCCAGCAGCTTGGGTAGACAACCGAACACTGAAGCTTTCTTT CASSLGRQPNTEAFF - TRBJ1-1 TRBV5-6 -
TGTGCCAGCAGCTTGGGGGGAGCTGGGGCCAACGTCCTGACTTTC CASSLGGAGANVLTF - TRBJ2-6 TRBV5-4 once
TGTGCCAGCAGCCCCCTATGGGCTAGCGGGGGGCGCCCAGATACGCAGTATTTT CASSPLWASGGRPDTQYF TRBD2 TRBJ2-3 TRBV5-7 -
TGTGCCAGCAGTTTATACGCCGCGGGGGTAAAGAACACTGAAGCTTTCTTT CASSLYAAGVKNTEAFF - TRBJ1-1 TRBV27 -
TGTGCCAGCAGTACGCTGACAGGGGGCTCTGAAGCTTTCTTT CASSTLTGGSEAFF TRBD1 TRBJ1-1 TRBV13 -
TGTGCCAGCAGTTTCGGGGGGGGATACGAGCAGTACTTC CASSFGGGYEQYF TRBD2 TRBJ2-7 TRBV6-5 -
TGCGCCAGCGTTGGCTGTAGGGGACGGCCGAACACCGGGGAGCTGTTTTTT CASVGCRGRPNTGELFF - TRBJ2-2 TRBV23-1 -
TGTGCCAGCAGCCTCCGGGGGGCCCAAGAGACCCAGTACTTC CASSLRGAQETQYF - TRBJ2-5 TRBV5-6 -
TGCGCCAGCCGATATAGTTCGGGGGCGCCCGGTGCAGATACGCAGTATTTT CASRYSSGAPGADTQYF - TRBJ2-3 TRBV4-1 few
TGTGCCAGCCGGGGGGGGACAGGGTTGTACGAGCAGTACTTC CASRGGTGLYEQYF - TRBJ2-7 TRBV6-1 few
TGCAGCGTTGAGACAGGGTTGAACACTGAAGCTTTCTTT CSVETGLNTEAFF TRBD1 TRBJ1-1 TRBV29-1 -
TGTGCCAGCCTTCCGACAGTCCTTAGCAATCAGCCCCAGCATTTT CASLPTVLSNQPQHF - TRBJ1-5 TRBV6-1 -
TGTGCCAGCAGCCCCCGACTAGGAAACACAGATACGCAGTATTTT CASSPRLGNTDTQYF - TRBJ2-3 TRBV9 -
TGTGCCAGCAGTGAACCCGTGGGGGCTAGGGGCAATCAGCCCCAGCATTTT CASSEPVGARGNQPQHF - TRBJ1-5 TRBV6-1 -